This T cell receptor beta chain was captured in a study of beta chain features in type 1 diabetes. About the research overall: Healthy donors, compared against patients, showed similar age, gender and cell yields.

The CDR3 runs to 15 residues. The ends were cut back, 1 base at V and 8 bases at J, with 14 bases in the middle. Per the germline V gene, CDR1 is SGHVS and CDR2 is FQNEAQ. Expressed TCRB transcripts were sequenced because the entire RNA isolate underwent reverse transcription. Assay: immunoSEQ multiplex PCR; the TCRdb copy retains only in-frame clones and omits some. The data show 200,000 to 250,000 clones, 25% to 35% seen once. A single heparinised draw of approximately 0.12 L on average was taken per donor. The source material was central memory CD4+ T cells from blood. The rearrangement links TRBV7-8 to TRBJ1-4; possible D gene TRBD1, 5 bases. The clonotype comes from a man between 25 and 39 years old in good health. The CDR3 DNA follows: TGTGCCAGCAGCTTAGATTGGGGGACGCGGGAAAAACTGTTTTTT. It codes for CASSLDWGTREKLFF.